These 32 T cell receptor beta chains came from one sample sequenced in a study of T cell responses to AZD1222 COVID-19 vaccine. Only in-frame clones appear in the TCRdb table, and some are missing; sequencing was by immunoSEQ multiplex PCR. There are about 130,000 clones in the sample; 85% to 90% occur only once, and approximately 20% lies in the top ten. This sample comprised peripheral blood, obtained on day 0 of AZD1222 vaccination. The receptors originated from an adult in good health.

CDR3 region: CASSLTDTQYF. For the CDR3, the DNA is TGTGCCAGCAGCCTGACAGATACGCAGTATTTT. The chain links TRBV7-2 to TRBJ2-3; D remains ambiguous. CDR3 size: 11 residues. Germline CDR1 is SGHTA and CDR2 is FQGNSA. V was cut by 5 bases and J by 3 bases, with 3 bases left in between.

The chain is built from TRBV28 and TRBJ2-2; 7 nucleotides match TRBD1. Germline lookup yields CDR1 MDHEN and CDR2 SYDVKM. The CDR3 sequence is 12 residues long. Unmatched junction bases numbered 0, after V lost 4 bases and J lost 7 bases. The CDR3 coding sequence is TGTGCCAGCAGTTGGGACAGCGGGGAGCTGTTTTTT. Its translation is CASSWDSGELFF.

The chain recombines TRBV3-1 (or the pseudogene TRBV3-2) with TRBJ1-1, with TRBD1 matching over 7 bases. The CDR3 spans 14 residues. V was pared by 1 base and J by 4 bases, with 3 bases of the junction left unmatched. Germline V gene data show CDR1 as LGHDT and CDR2 as YNNKEL (reference sequence). This CDR3 reads CASSQVQGRTEAFF. CDR3 DNA: TGTGCCAGCAGCCAAGTACAGGGGCGCACTGAAGCTTTCTTT.

The J gene is TRBJ1-1, the V gene TRBV3-1 (or the pseudogene TRBV3-2); TRBD1 matches 9 bases. Looked up from germline, CDR1 is LGHDT and CDR2 is YNNKEL (reference sequence). CDR3 length: 16 residues. After removal of 6 bases from V and 1 base from J, the junction contained 9 bases not matched to a gene. CDR3 DNA: TGTGCCAGCAGACGCAACAACAGGGGGCAGAACACTGAAGCTTTCTTT. It translates to CASRRNNRGQNTEAFF.

The sample holds a few counts of this clone. V is TRBV6-5 and J is TRBJ1-3; weak D call: TRBD1 (5 bases). The CDR3 loop spans 12 amino acids. Germline CDR1 is MNHEY and CDR2 is SVGAGI. Trimming took 8 bases from V and 4 from J, leaving 9 bases between them. The CDR3 region is CASWGRGNTIYF. CDR3 coding DNA: TGTGCCAGCTGGGGCAGGGGAAACACCATATATTTT.

This chain connects TRBV19 to TRBJ1-5; D possibly corresponds to TRBD1 (5 bases). Germline-derived CDR1 and CDR2 are LNHDA and SQIVND (reference sequence). The V end was cut by 6 bases, the J end by 0 bases, with 21 bases between. This CDR3 region has 18 residues. The CDR3 nucleotides read TGTGCCAGTAGATACCGTATAGGGGCAGGGAATAGCAATCAGCCCCAGCATTTT. It translates to CASRYRIGAGNSNQPQHF.

This chain joins TRBV28 and TRBJ2-7; D possibly corresponds to TRBD1 (6 bases). The V end lost 6 bases, the J end lost 2 bases, and 14 bases lay between the germline ends. The CDR3 covers 14 residues. Germline V lookup: CDR1 MDHEN, CDR2 SYDVKM. DNA of the CDR3: TGTGCCAGCAGAAGTATGACAGGAGCCTACGAGCAGTACTTC. This translates into CASRSMTGAYEQYF.

The rearrangement uses TRBV11-2 and TRBJ1-2; TRBD1 matches at 7 bases. The V gene end was trimmed by 6 bases and the J gene end by 6 bases; junction bases not matched to a gene: 13. CDR1 SGHAT and CDR2 FQNNGV come from the germline V gene. The CDR3 is made up of 15 amino acids. The CDR3 DNA sequence: TGTGCCAGCAGATATTTCCCTCCTACAGGGGATGGCTACACCTTC. As protein: CASRYFPPTGDGYTF.

The V call is TRBV7-9, the J call TRBJ1-4; TRBD1 matches at 7 bases. Looked up from germline, CDR1 is SEHNR and CDR2 is FQNEAQ (reference sequence). Trimming took 1 base from V and 8 from J; bases not matched to a gene: 7. There are 15 residues in the CDR3. CDR3 sequence: CASSLGRGTDEKLFF. The DNA for the CDR3 is TGTGCCAGCAGCTTAGGTCGGGGGACAGACGAAAAACTGTTTTTT. Together with reference TRBV7-9 and TRBJ1-4, the CDR3 gives the full variable domain: DTGVSQNPRHKITKRGQNVTFRCDPISEHNRLYWYRQTLGQGPEFLTYFQNEAQLEKSRLLSDRFSAERPKGSFSTLEIQRTEQGDSAMYLCASSLGRGTDEKLFFGSGTQLSVL.

The genes are TRBV5-1 and TRBJ2-7; D remains unclear. With 0 bases removed from V and 3 bases from J, the gap between germline ends came to 4 bases. Germline V gene lookup returns CDR1 SGHRS and CDR2 YFSETQ. The length of the CDR3 is 12 residues. As DNA, the CDR3 is TGCGCCAGCAGCTTGGCCAACTACGAGCAGTACTTC. The encoded protein is CASSLANYEQYF. The entire variable domain, with the rest obtained from reference TRBV5-1 and TRBJ2-7, is as follows: KAGVTQTPRYLIKTRGQQVTLSCSPISGHRSVSWYQQTPGQGLQFLFEYFSETQRNKGNFPGRFSGRQFSNSRSEMNVSTLELGDSALYLCASSLANYEQYFGPGTRLTVT.

A few counts support this clone. Mismatch with germline at one junction end may stem from a read error. The chain recombines TRBV7-7 with TRBJ2-7; TRBD1 or TRBD2 may be the D gene (6 bases each). The CDR3 extends over 15 amino acids. Germline CDR1 and CDR2: SSHAT and FNYEAQ (reference sequence). The CDR3 region has the DNA TGTGCTAGCAGCTCCCAGAAAGGGGGGACGTACGAGCAGTACTTC. Translating gives CASSSQKGGTYEQYF. Complete variable domain (other parts from reference TRBV7-7 and TRBJ2-7): GAGVSQSPRYKVTKRGQDVTLRCDPISSHATLYWYQQALGQGPEFLTYFNYEAQPDKSGLPSDRFSAERPEGSISTLTIQRTEQRDSAMYRCASSSQKGGTYEQYFGPGTRLTVT.

The J gene is TRBJ2-6, the V gene TRBV24-1; no clear D gene. Germline values: CDR1 KGHDR, CDR2 SFDVKD. CDR3 length equals 14 residues. V lost 4 bases and J 0 bases, leaving 3 bases between the germline ends. Here the CDR3 reads CATSEASGANVLTF. The CDR3 DNA sequence: TGTGCCACCAGTGAAGCCTCTGGGGCCAACGTCCTGACTTTC.

This clone was seen a few times. The chain employs TRBV11-2 and TRBJ2-7; TRBD1 is a possible D gene (6 bases). Germline V gene sequence: CDR1 SGHAT, CDR2 FQNNGV. V was cut by 1 base and J by 2 bases, with 9 bases left in between. This CDR3 has 14 residues. In nucleotides, the CDR3 is TGTGCCAGCAGCTTAGTGGACAGACCCTACGAGCAGTACTTC. Encoded protein: CASSLVDRPYEQYF.

The rearrangement links TRBV7-2 to TRBJ1-5; D perhaps matches TRBD1 (5 bases). The V gene lost 1 base and the J gene lost 4 bases, with 11 bases spanning the gap. Germline CDR1 SGHTA, CDR2 FQGNSA. This CDR3 has 15 residues. CDR3 sequence reads: CASSLEGQTNQPQHF. The DNA for the CDR3 is TGTGCCAGCAGCTTAGAGGGGCAGACGAATCAGCCCCAGCATTTT.

The chain has TRBV29-1 and TRBJ1-1; maybe TRBD1 (6 bases). The CDR3 covers 12 residues. Trimming removed 4 bases at V and 5 bases at J, with 11 bases between. Germline V CDR1 and CDR2: SQVTM, ANQGSEA. This chain's CDR3 is CSVGQGRTEAFF. The CDR3 DNA reads as TGCAGCGTTGGGCAGGGGAGAACTGAAGCTTTCTTT.

V and J are TRBV5-1 and TRBJ2-3, with D perhaps assigned TRBD1 or TRBD2 (5 bases each). This CDR3 contains 13 residues. Germline CDR1 is SGHRS and CDR2 is YFSETQ. The V end lost 0 bases, the J end lost 6 bases, and 8 bases lay between the germline ends. The CDR3: CASSLEGTDTQYF. The CDR3 nucleotides are TGCGCCAGCAGCTTGGAGGGGACGGATACGCAGTATTTT.

The J gene is TRBJ1-1, the V gene TRBV5-1; TRBD1 might be the D (5 bases). Trimming took off 5 bases at V and 1 base at J, with 6 bases between the two ends. The CDR3 spans 12 residues. From germline, CDR1 is SGHRS and CDR2 YFSETQ. CDR3 residues: CASRQGNTEAFF. CDR3 bases: TGCGCCAGCAGGCAGGGGAACACTGAAGCTTTCTTT.

V usage is TRBV4-1 and J usage is TRBJ1-2, with D possibly matching TRBD1 (5 bases). The V and J ends lost 5 bases and 5 bases respectively, with 9 bases between them. This CDR3 contains 12 residues. Germline values: CDR1 MGHRA, CDR2 YSYEKL. The CDR3 region has the DNA TGCGCCAGCAGCGGGACGGGGTATGGCTACACCTTC. Translation gives CASSGTGYGYTF.

V and J are TRBV23-1 and TRBJ1-2, with 10 bases fitting TRBD1. TRBV23-1 is reported as an ORF; its role is uncertain. The CDR3 sequence is 16 residues long. The junction had 9 bases not matched to a gene; V was cut back by 4 bases and J by 4 bases. CDR3 loop: CASSLRDRGYGYGYTF. CDR3 DNA: TGCGCCAGCAGTCTACGGGACAGGGGATACGGCTATGGCTACACCTTC.

DNA for the CDR3: TGTGCCAGCAGCCCCAATCTACCCTCCTATCAGCCCCAGCATTTT. Protein: CASSPNLPSYQPQHF. The chain combines TRBV6-2 or TRBV6-3 with TRBJ1-5; the D is unclear. Looked up from germline, CDR1 is MNHEY and CDR2 is SVGEGT. V gave up 6 bases and J gave up 5 bases, with 17 bases separating them. The CDR3 has 15 amino acids.

The chain is built from TRBV6-5 and TRBJ2-7, with D possibly TRBD2 on 5 matching bases. This CDR3 is built from 15 residues. Looked up from germline, CDR1 is MNHEY and CDR2 is SVGAGI. V was pared by 0 bases and J by 3 bases, with 12 bases between. The CDR3 nucleotides read TGTGCCAGCAGTTACTCGGAGTCGGGGATCTACGAGCAGTACTTC. Translated, it gives CASSYSESGIYEQYF.

The rearrangement uses TRBV12-3 or TRBV12-4 and TRBJ2-7; the D gene is possibly TRBD1 (6 bases). The V end lost 2 bases, the J end lost 3 bases, and 8 bases lay between the germline ends. There are 13 residues in the CDR3. The CDR3 DNA sequence: TGTGCCAGCAGTTTAAACAGGGACTACGAGCAGTACTTC. This translates into CASSLNRDYEQYF.

This chain joins TRBV30 and TRBJ2-1, with no clear D. V was trimmed by 4 bases and J by 8 bases, leaving 9 bases between them. The germline gives CDR1 GTSNPN, CDR2 SVGIG (reference sequence). The CDR3 totals 11 residues. CDR3 region: CAWKEEHEQFF. The DNA for the CDR3 is TGTGCCTGGAAAGAGGAGCATGAGCAGTTCTTC.

Comment on this clone: Other DNA sequences within the sample encode an identical CDR3. The chain carries TRBV5-1 and TRBJ2-7, with 7 bases matching TRBD1. This CDR3 contains 14 residues. Germline V gene lookup returns CDR1 SGHRS and CDR2 YFSETQ. J was trimmed by 0 bases and V by 3 bases; bases with no gene match: 3. CDR3 amino acids: CASSSGTASYEQYF. The CDR3 DNA reads TGCGCCAGCAGCTCCGGGACAGCCTCCTACGAGCAGTACTTC.

The chain is built from TRBV27 and TRBJ1-3; no clear D. Between the trimmed V and J ends, which lost 4 bases and 0 bases, there was a span of 7 bases. There are 14 residues in the CDR3. In germline, CDR1 is MNHEY, CDR2 SMNVEV (reference sequence). As DNA, the CDR3 is TGTGCCAGCAGTTCACGGATCTCTGGAAACACCATATATTTT. Its translation: CASSSRISGNTIYF.

With respect to this clone: A junction end diverges from the germline sequence, so it may reflect a read error. The chain couples TRBV10-2 to TRBJ2-1; D assignment may be TRBD1 or TRBD2 (5 bases each). Germline V CDR1 and CDR2: WSHSY, SAAADI. The CDR3 is 11 residues long. The CDR3 DNA follows: TGCGCCAGCAGTGAAAAGGGACCCCCGATCTTC. Encoded protein: CASSEKGPPIF.

This clone has a handful of counts. This chain uses TRBV7-2 with TRBJ2-2; D uncertain. The V end was cut by 1 base, the J end by 3 bases, with 9 bases between. CDR1 and CDR2 from the germline V gene are SGHTA and FQGNSA. The CDR3 spans 15 residues. DNA for the CDR3: TGTGCCAGCAGCTTAGACAGAACCTACACCGGGGAGCTGTTTTTT. Protein product: CASSLDRTYTGELFF.

V usage is TRBV29-1 and J usage is TRBJ2-5; D ambiguous. The germline gives CDR1 SQVTM, CDR2 ANQGSEA. V lost 4 bases and J 8 bases, leaving 14 bases between the germline ends. The CDR3 sequence is 12 residues long. The CDR3 sequence: CSVVTRPGTQYF. In nucleotides, the CDR3 is TGCAGCGTTGTAACCCGTCCCGGAACCCAGTACTTC.

The chain carries TRBV5-1 and TRBJ1-1, with D perhaps TRBD1 (6 bases). Trimming pared 6 bases from V and 5 bases from J, leaving 14 bases between. The CDR3 is made up of 13 amino acids. Germline CDR1 and CDR2: SGHRS and YFSETQ. In DNA form, the CDR3 reads TGCGCCAGCAAAGGGACATTCTCAACTGAAGCTTTCTTT. Translating it yields CASKGTFSTEAFF.

The chain combines TRBV10-2 with TRBJ2-7; 7 bases are a match to TRBD1. The length of the CDR3 is 19 residues. V lost 0 bases and J lost 0; bases outside the gene matches: 14. Germline-derived CDR1 and CDR2 are WSHSY and SAAADI. CDR3 coding DNA: TGCGCCAGCAGTGAGTCCGTTTGGGACAGATATTCAAGCTCCTACGAGCAGTACTTC. This codes for CASSESVWDRYSSSYEQYF.

This chain uses TRBV14 with TRBJ2-7, with D tentatively TRBD1 or TRBD2 (5 bases each). V was clipped by 1 base and J by 6 bases, with 10 bases between them. This CDR3 comprises 13 residues. Germline lookup yields CDR1 SGHDN and CDR2 FVKESK. DNA for the CDR3: TGTGCCAGCAGCCAAGCCTCAGGGAGCGAGCAGTACTTC. It specifies CASSQASGSEQYF.

The rearrangement links TRBV13 to TRBJ2-2; D gene uncertain. This CDR3 is 12 amino acids long. The V end was cut by 3 bases, the J end by 4 bases, with 3 bases between. Germline CDR1 and CDR2: PRHDT and FYEKMQ (reference sequence). CDR3 DNA sequence: TGTGCCAGCAGCTTTACCACCGGGGAGCTGTTTTTT. Amino acids: CASSFTTGELFF. The full variable domain, its missing parts supplied by reference TRBV13 and TRBJ2-2, is AAGVIQSPRHLIKEKRETATLKCYPIPRHDTVYWYQQGPGQDPQFLISFYEKMQSDKGSIPDRFSAQQFSDYHSELNMSSLELGDSALYFCASSFTTGELFFGEGSRLTVL.